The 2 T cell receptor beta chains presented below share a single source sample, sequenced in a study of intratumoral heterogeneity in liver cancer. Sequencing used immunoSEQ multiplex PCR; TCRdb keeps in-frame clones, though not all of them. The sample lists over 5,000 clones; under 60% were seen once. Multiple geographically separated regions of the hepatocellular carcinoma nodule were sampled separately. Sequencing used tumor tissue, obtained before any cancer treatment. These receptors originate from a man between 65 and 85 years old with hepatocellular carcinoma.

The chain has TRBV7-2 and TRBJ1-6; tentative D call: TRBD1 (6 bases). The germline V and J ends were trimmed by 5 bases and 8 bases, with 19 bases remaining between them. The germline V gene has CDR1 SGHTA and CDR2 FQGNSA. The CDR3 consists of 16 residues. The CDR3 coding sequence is TGTGCCAGCAGCCCCTGGGGTGGGGACACGGATTCACCCCTCCACTTT. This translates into CASSPWGGDTDSPLHF.

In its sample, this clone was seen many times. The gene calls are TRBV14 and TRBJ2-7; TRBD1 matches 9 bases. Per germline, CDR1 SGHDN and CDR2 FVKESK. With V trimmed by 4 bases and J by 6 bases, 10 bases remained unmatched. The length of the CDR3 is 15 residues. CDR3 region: CASSRGGTGKLEQYF. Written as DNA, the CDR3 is TGTGCCAGCAGCCGAGGGGGGACAGGGAAGCTCGAGCAGTACTTC.